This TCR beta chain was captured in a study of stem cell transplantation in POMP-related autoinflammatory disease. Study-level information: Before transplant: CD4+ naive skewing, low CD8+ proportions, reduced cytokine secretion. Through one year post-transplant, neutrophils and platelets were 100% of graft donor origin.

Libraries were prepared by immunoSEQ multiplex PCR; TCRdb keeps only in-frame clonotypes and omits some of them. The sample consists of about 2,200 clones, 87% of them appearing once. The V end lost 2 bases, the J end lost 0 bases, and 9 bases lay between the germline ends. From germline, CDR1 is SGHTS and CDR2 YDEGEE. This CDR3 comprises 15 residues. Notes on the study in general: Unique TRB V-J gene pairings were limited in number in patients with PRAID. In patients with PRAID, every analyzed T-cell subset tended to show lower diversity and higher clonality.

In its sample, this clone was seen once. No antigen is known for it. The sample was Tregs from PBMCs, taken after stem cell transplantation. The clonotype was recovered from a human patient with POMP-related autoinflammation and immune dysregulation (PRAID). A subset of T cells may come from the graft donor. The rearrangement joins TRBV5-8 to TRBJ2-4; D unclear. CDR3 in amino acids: CASSFSRLAKNIQYF. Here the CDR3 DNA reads TGTGCCAGCAGCTTCTCACGTCTAGCCAAAAACATTCAGTACTTC.